The rows below give T cell receptor beta chains drawn from one sample of a study of CD8 T cells in ankylosing spondylitis. One entry per CDR3 protein results from TCRdb running MiXCR on the 5' RACE reads. This sample carries about 310,000 distinct CDR3 sequences, less than 25% of them seen once, and the ten largest clones take 3.5%. Sequencing was done on a sample of blood, either unsorted or a sorted T cell fraction (not recorded which). Receptor source: a female donor with ankylosing spondylitis or in good health (not recorded which). Each CDR3 is given with its conserved first and last residue. A D gene is named only where the DNA matches it firmly. Rows give clone size only sometimes, using once, few, many, or a class for an expanded clone.

v_call: TRBV6-5
cdr3_length: 15
d_call: TRBD2
j_call: TRBJ2-5
clone_size: .
cdr3_aa: CASSYSGTTEETQYF
cdr3_nt: TGTGCCAGCAGTTACTCCGGGACTACAGAAGAGACCCAGTACTTC

v_call: TRBV20-1
cdr3_length: 11
d_call: .
j_call: TRBJ2-3
clone_size: .
cdr3_aa: CSGTLQFTQYF
cdr3_nt: TGCAGTGGGACTTTACAGTTTACGCAGTATTTT

v_call: TRBV5-6
cdr3_length: 15
d_call: .
j_call: TRBJ2-6
clone_size: .
cdr3_aa: CASSLGRGGANVLTF
cdr3_nt: TGTGCCAGCAGCCTTGGTCGTGGCGGGGCCAACGTCCTGACTTTC

v_call: TRBV20-1
cdr3_length: 15
d_call: TRBD2
j_call: TRBJ2-1
clone_size: .
cdr3_aa: CCANLRAGAYNEQFF
cdr3_nt: TGCTGTGCTAACCTAAGGGCGGGGGCCTACAATGAGCAGTTCTTC

v_call: TRBV20-1
cdr3_length: 15
d_call: .
j_call: TRBJ1-2
clone_size: few
cdr3_aa: CSARDLAGPDYGYTF
cdr3_nt: TGCAGTGCTAGAGATTTGGCAGGGCCTGACTATGGCTACACCTTC

v_call: TRBV20-1
cdr3_length: 15
d_call: .
j_call: TRBJ2-3
clone_size: few
cdr3_aa: CSASLASGLTDTQYF
cdr3_nt: TGCAGTGCTAGTCTGGCCAGCGGGCTCACAGATACGCAGTATTTT

v_call: TRBV20-1
cdr3_length: 12
d_call: .
j_call: TRBJ2-7
clone_size: .
cdr3_aa: CSAPKVSYEQYF
cdr3_nt: TGCAGTGCCCCGAAAGTCTCCTACGAGCAGTACTTC

v_call: TRBV20-1
cdr3_length: 13
d_call: TRBD1
j_call: TRBJ2-7
clone_size: .
cdr3_aa: CSAVRTGNYEQYF
cdr3_nt: TGCAGTGCAGTCCGGACAGGGAATTACGAGCAGTACTTC

v_call: TRBV20-1
cdr3_length: 13
d_call: .
j_call: TRBJ2-3
clone_size: many
cdr3_aa: CSAYGALTDTQYF
cdr3_nt: TGCAGTGCTTATGGCGCCCTCACAGATACGCAGTATTTT

v_call: TRBV24-1
cdr3_length: 15
d_call: .
j_call: TRBJ2-1
clone_size: .
cdr3_aa: CATSDPTTGRNEQFF
cdr3_nt: TGTGCCACCAGTGACCCCACTACAGGTCGCAATGAGCAGTTCTTC

v_call: TRBV11-2
cdr3_length: 18
d_call: .
j_call: TRBJ2-7
clone_size: .
cdr3_aa: CASSLDLRPTGGSYEQYF
cdr3_nt: TGTGCCAGCAGCTTAGACCTTAGACCGACCGGGGGCTCCTACGAGCAGTACTTC

v_call: TRBV6-1
cdr3_length: 15
d_call: .
j_call: TRBJ1-6
clone_size: few
cdr3_aa: CASRRLRDSNSPLHF
cdr3_nt: TGTGCCAGCAGGAGACTCCGGGACTCGAATTCACCCCTCCACTTT

v_call: TRBV28
cdr3_length: 12
d_call: .
j_call: TRBJ2-7
clone_size: .
cdr3_aa: CASSSEVREQYF
cdr3_nt: TGTGCCAGCAGTTCCGAGGTACGAGAGCAGTACTTC

v_call: TRBV20-1
cdr3_length: 13
d_call: TRBD2
j_call: TRBJ2-7
clone_size: .
cdr3_aa: CSADSGTLYEQYF
cdr3_nt: TGCAGTGCTGATAGCGGGACACTATACGAGCAGTACTTC

v_call: TRBV6-1
cdr3_length: 13
d_call: .
j_call: TRBJ2-7
clone_size: few
cdr3_aa: CASGNRAASEQYF
cdr3_nt: TGTGCCAGCGGGAACAGGGCGGCGAGTGAGCAGTACTTC